This T cell receptor beta chain is drawn from a study of blood T cell repertoires in COVID-19. Study context: T cells, B-cell-depleted T cells, or PBMCs provided the cDNA or gDNA that served as material.

Trimming removed 10 bases from V and 6 bases from J; junction bases left unmatched: 4. Per germline, CDR1 MDHEN and CDR2 SYDVKM. This CDR3 contains 13 residues. Contact with a PCR-confirmed or clinician-diagnosed COVID-19 case occurred within 2 weeks of entry. Using immunoSEQ multiplex PCR, the repertoire was profiled, and TCRdb retains in-frame clones only, with some absent. This repertoire shows approximately 400,000 clones, about 89% found once; its top ten account for around 0.86%. The chain recombines TRBV28 with TRBJ1-6; TRBD1 matches 9 bases. The source is a woman aged 40 to 50 who had been exposed to COVID-19. Specimen: PBMCs or T cells enriched from blood (not recorded which). The DNA for the CDR3 is TGTGCCATCCCGGGACAGGGTAATTCACCCCTCCACTTT. Translating gives CAIPGQGNSPLHF.